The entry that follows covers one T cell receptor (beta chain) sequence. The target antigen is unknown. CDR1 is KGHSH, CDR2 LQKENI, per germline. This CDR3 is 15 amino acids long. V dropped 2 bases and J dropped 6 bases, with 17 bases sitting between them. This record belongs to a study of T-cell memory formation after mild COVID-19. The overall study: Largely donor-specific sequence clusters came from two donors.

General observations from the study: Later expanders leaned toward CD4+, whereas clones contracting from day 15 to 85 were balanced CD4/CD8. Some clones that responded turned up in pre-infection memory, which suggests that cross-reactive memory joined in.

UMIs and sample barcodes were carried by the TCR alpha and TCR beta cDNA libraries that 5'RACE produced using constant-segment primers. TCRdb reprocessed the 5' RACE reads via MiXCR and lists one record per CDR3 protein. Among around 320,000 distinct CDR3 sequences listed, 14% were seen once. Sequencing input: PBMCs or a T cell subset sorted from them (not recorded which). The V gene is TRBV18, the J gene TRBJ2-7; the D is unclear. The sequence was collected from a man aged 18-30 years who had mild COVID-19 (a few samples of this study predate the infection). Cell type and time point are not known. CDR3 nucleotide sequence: TGTGCCAGCTCACCAGACGGACCCTACTTGTCCGAGCAGTACTTC. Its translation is CASSPDGPYLSEQYF.